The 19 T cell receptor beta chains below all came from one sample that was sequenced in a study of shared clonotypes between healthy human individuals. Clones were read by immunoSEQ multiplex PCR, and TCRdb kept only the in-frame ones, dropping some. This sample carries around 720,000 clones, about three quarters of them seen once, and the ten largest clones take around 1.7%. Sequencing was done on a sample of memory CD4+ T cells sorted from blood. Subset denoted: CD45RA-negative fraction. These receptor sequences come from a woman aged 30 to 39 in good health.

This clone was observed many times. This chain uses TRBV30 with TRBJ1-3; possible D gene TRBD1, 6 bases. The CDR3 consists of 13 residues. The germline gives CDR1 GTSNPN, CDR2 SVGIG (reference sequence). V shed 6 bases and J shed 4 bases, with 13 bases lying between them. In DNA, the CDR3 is TGTGCCTGCATAACAGGGAACGGAAACACCATATATTTT. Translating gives CACITGNGNTIYF.

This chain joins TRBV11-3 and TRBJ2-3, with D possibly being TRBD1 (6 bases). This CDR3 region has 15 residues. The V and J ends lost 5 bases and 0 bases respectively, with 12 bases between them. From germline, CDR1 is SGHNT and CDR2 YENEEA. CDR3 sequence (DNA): TGTGCCAGCAGCCCGAGACAGGCTAGCACAGATACGCAGTATTTT. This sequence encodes CASSPRQASTDTQYF. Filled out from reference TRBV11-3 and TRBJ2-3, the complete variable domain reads EAGVVQSPRYKIIEKKQPVAFWCNPISGHNTLYWYLQNLGQGPELLIRYENEEAVDDSQLPKDRFSAERLKGVDSTLKIQPAELGDSAVYLCASSPRQASTDTQYFGPGTRLTVL.

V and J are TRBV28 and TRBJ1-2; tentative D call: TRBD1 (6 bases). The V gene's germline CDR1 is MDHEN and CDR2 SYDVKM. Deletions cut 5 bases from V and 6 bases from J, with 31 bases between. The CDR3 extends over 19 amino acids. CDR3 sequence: CASSGALGVSNREIDGYTF. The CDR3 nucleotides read TGTGCCAGCAGTGGGGCACTAGGTGTTTCTAACAGGGAAATTGATGGCTACACCTTC.

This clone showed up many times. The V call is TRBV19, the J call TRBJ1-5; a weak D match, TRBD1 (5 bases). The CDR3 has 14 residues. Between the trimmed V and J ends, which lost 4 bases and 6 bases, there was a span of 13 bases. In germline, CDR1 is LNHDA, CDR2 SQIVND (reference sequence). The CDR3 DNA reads TGTGCCAGTAGTACCCTACTCCAGGGTCAGCCCCAGCATTTT. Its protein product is CASSTLLQGQPQHF.

The CDR3 sequence is CASSLGRTSTYEQYF. CDR3 nucleotides: TGTGCCAGCAGCTTAGGTCGGACTAGCACATACGAGCAGTACTTC. The chain uses TRBV7-8 and TRBJ2-7, with 8 bases identical to TRBD2. Germline V gives CDR1 SGHVS, CDR2 FQNEAQ. The V and J ends lost 1 base and 4 bases, in that order; junction bases with no gene match: 6. The CDR3 spans 15 residues.

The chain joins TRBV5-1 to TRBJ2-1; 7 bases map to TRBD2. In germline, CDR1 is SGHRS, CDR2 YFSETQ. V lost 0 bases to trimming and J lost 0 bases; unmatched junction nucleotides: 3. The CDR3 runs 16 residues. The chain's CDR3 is CASSLAGGSSYNEQFF. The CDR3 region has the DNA TGCGCCAGCAGCTTGGCGGGCGGGAGCTCCTACAATGAGCAGTTCTTC. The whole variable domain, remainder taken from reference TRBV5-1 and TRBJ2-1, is KAGVTQTPRYLIKTRGQQVTLSCSPISGHRSVSWYQQTPGQGLQFLFEYFSETQRNKGNFPGRFSGRQFSNSRSEMNVSTLELGDSALYLCASSLAGGSSYNEQFFGPGTRLTVL.

In DNA, the CDR3 is TGCAGCGGGGATGGGGGGCAATGGCCCTACAATGAGCAGTTCTTC. It encodes CSGDGGQWPYNEQFF. The J gene is TRBJ2-1, the V gene TRBV29-1; D tentatively reads TRBD1 or TRBD2 (6 bases each). V dropped 7 bases and J dropped 2 bases, with 18 bases sitting between them. The germline V gene has CDR1 SQVTM and CDR2 ANQGSEA. The CDR3 contains 15 residues.

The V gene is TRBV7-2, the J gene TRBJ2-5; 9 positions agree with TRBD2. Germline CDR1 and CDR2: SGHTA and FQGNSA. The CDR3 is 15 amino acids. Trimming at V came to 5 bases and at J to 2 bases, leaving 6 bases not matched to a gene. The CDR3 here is CASSRREGGQETQYF. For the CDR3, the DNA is TGTGCCAGCAGCCGGCGGGAGGGAGGGCAAGAGACCCAGTACTTC.

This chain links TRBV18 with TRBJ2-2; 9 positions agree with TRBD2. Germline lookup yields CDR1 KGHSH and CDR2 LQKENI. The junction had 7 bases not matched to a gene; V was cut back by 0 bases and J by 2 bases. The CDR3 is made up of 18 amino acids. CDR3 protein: CASSPPNSGSSNTGELFF. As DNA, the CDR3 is TGTGCCAGCTCACCACCGAATAGCGGGAGTTCTAACACCGGGGAGCTGTTTTTT.

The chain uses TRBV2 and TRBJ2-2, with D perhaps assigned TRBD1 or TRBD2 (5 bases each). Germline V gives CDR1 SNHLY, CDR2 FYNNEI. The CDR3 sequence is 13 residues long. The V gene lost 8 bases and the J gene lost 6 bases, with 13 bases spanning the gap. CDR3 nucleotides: TGTGCCAGCGGGGGTGTGGCGGCCGGGGAGCTGTTTTTT. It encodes CASGGVAAGELFF. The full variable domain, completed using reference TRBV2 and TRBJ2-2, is EPEVTQTPSHQVTQMGQEVILRCVPISNHLYFYWYRQILGQKVEFLVSFYNNEISEKSEIFDDQFSVERPDGSNFTLKIRSTKLEDSAMYFCASGGVAAGELFFGEGSRLTVL.

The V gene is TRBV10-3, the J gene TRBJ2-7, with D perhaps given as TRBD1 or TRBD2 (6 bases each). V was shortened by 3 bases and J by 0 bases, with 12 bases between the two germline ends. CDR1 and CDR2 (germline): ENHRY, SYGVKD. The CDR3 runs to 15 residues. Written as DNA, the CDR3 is TGTGCCATCAGTGATGAGGGGGGCACCTCCTACGAGCAGTACTTC. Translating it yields CAISDEGGTSYEQYF.

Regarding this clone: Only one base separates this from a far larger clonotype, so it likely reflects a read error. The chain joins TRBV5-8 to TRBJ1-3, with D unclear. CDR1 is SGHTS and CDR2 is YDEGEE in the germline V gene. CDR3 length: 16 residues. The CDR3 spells CASRRGLGYSGSTIYF. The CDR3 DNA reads TGTGCCAGCCGACGTGGATTGGGATACTCTGGAAGCACCATATATTTT.

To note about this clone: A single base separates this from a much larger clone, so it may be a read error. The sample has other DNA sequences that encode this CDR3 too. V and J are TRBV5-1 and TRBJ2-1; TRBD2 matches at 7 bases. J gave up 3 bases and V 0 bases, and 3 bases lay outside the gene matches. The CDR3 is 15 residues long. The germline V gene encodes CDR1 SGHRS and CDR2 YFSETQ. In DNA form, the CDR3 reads TGCGCCAGCAGCTTGGCGTCTAGCGGCTACAATGAGCAGTTCTTC. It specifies CASSLASSGYNEQFF.

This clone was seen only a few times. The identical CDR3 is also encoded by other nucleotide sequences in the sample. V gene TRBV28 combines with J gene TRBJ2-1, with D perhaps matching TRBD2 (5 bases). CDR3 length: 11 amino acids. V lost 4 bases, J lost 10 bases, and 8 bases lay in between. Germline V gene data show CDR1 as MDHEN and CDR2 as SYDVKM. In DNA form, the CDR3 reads TGTGCCAGCAGTTCTCAGCGGGAGCAGTTCTTC. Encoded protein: CASSSQREQFF.

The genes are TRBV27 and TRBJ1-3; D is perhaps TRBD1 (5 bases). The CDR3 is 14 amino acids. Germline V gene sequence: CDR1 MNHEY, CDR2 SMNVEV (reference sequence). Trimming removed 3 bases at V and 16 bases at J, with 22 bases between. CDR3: CASSLVGALARSYF. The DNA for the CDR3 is TGTGCCAGCAGTTTGGTTGGGGCTCTCGCTCGGAGTTATTTT.

CDR3 sequence: CSVAQAGQVTEAFF. CDR3 sequence (DNA): TGCAGCGTCGCGCAGGCGGGACAGGTCACTGAAGCTTTCTTT. The chain couples TRBV29-1 to TRBJ1-1, with 8 nucleotides matching TRBD1. The CDR3 consists of 14 residues. Germline lookup yields CDR1 SQVTM and CDR2 ANQGSEA. V dropped 6 bases and J dropped 4; count of bases not matched to a gene: 10.

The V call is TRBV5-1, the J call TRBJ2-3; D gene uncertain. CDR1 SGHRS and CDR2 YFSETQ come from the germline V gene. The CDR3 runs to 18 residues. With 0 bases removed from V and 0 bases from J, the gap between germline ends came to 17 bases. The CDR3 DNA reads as TGCGCCAGCAGCTTGGACCCCAGTTACGTTAGCAGCACAGATACGCAGTATTTT. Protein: CASSLDPSYVSSTDTQYF.

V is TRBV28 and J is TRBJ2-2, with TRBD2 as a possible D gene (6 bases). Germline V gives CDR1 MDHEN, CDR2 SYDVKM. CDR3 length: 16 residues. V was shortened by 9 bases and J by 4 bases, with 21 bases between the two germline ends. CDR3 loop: CASSVVDSGVTGELFF. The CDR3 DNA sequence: TGTGCCAGTTCAGTGGTAGATAGCGGAGTCACCGGGGAGCTGTTTTTT.

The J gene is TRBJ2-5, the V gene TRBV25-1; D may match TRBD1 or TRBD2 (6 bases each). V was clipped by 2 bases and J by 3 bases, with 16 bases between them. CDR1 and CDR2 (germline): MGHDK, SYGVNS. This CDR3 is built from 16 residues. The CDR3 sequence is CASSESFGGGEETQYF. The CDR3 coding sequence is TGTGCCAGCAGTGAAAGCTTCGGGGGCGGAGAAGAGACCCAGTACTTC.